This T cell receptor beta chain originates from a study of regulatory T cells in long-lasting Graves disease. General study findings and limits: In persistent patients, shared public clonotypes (around 2,500) outnumbered those in new patients (approximately 970). Persistent disease preferred TRBV28, TRBJ1-2 and TRBJ2-5; new disease, TRBV20-1 and TRBJ2-1.

Sample time point: persistent/refractory GD, antithyroid drugs over 5 years with positive TRAb. RNA from PBMCs was the source of the TCR library. With regard to this clonotype: Its antigen is currently unknown.

Library construction for TCR beta used iRepertoire HTBI primers and Arm-PCR of CDR3 regions. TCRdb ran MiXCR on the multiplex PCR reads and lists one entry per CDR3 protein. The table includes about 470,000 distinct CDR3 sequences, roughly a fifth detected once. The length of the CDR3 is 17 residues. The ends lost 4 bases at V and 3 bases at J; junction bases unmatched: 11. Looked up from germline, CDR1 is MDHEN and CDR2 is SYDVKM. Sequenced material: peripheral blood mononuclear cells (PBMCs), taken when the disease was refractory, from a patient treated with antithyroid drugs. This receptor was identified in a female donor with Graves disease. The chain uses TRBV28 and TRBJ1-3; 8 bases match TRBD1. CDR3 region: CASSSTHQGAGGNTIYF. For the CDR3, the DNA is TGTGCCAGCAGTTCCACCCACCAGGGGGCAGGTGGAAACACCATATATTTT.